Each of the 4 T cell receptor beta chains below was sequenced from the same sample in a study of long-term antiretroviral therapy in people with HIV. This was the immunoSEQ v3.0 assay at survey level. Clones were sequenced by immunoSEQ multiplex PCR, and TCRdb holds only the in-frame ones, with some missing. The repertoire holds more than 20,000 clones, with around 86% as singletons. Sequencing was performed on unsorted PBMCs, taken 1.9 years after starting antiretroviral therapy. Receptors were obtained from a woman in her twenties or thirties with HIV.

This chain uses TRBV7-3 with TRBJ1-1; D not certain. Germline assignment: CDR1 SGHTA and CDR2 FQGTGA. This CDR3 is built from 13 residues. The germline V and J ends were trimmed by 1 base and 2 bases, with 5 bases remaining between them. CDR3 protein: CASSLMQNTEAFF. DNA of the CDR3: TGTGCCAGCAGCTTAATGCAAAACACTGAAGCTTTCTTT.

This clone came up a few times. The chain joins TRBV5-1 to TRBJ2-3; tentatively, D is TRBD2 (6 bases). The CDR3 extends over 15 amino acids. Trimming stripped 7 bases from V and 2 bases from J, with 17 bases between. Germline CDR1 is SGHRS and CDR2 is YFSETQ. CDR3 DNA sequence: TGCGCCAGCCAATCCGGGACTTTTACCACAGATACGCAGTATTTT. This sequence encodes CASQSGTFTTDTQYF.

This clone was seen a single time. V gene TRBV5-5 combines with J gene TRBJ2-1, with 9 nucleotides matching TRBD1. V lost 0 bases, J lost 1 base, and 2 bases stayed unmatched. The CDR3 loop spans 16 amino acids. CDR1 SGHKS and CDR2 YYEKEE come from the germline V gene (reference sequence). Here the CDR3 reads CASSLEGQGSYNEQFF. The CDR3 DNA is TGTGCCAGCAGCTTGGAAGGACAGGGGTCCTACAATGAGCAGTTCTTC.

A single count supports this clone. The CDR3 protein is CASRSLDNNQPQHF. CDR3 DNA: TGTGCCAGCCGGTCTTTGGACAACAATCAGCCCCAGCATTTT. The V gene is TRBV6-4, the J gene TRBJ1-5; weak D call: TRBD1 (5 bases). The CDR3 loop spans 14 amino acids. V lost 8 bases, J lost 3 bases, and 14 bases lay in between. Germline values: CDR1 MRHNA, CDR2 SNTAGT.